This TCR beta chain was captured by sequencing in a study of beta chain features in type 1 diabetes. General study points: Among type 1 diabetes patients, VDJ junctions had fewer insertions and more deletions.

Regarding this clone: Its cognate antigen is unknown.

Sequenced material consisted of expressed TCRB transcripts (all of the isolated RNA was reverse transcribed). Assay: immunoSEQ multiplex PCR; the TCRdb copy retains only in-frame clones and omits some. The sample lists fewer than 200,000 clones, 10% to 15% seen once, with 0.62% in the top ten. The V segment lost 4 bases and the J segment 5 bases; nucleotides outside the gene matches: 6. The CDR3 loop spans 14 amino acids. The germline V gene has CDR1 SGHRS and CDR2 YFSETQ. The sample comprised central memory CD4+ T cells from blood. This chain joins TRBV5-1 and TRBJ1-5, with 7 bases identical to TRBD1. The receptor's source is a woman aged 18-29 years in good health. The CDR3: CASSPHQGDQPQHF. The CDR3 DNA follows: TGCGCCAGCAGCCCCCACCAGGGGGATCAGCCCCAGCATTTT.